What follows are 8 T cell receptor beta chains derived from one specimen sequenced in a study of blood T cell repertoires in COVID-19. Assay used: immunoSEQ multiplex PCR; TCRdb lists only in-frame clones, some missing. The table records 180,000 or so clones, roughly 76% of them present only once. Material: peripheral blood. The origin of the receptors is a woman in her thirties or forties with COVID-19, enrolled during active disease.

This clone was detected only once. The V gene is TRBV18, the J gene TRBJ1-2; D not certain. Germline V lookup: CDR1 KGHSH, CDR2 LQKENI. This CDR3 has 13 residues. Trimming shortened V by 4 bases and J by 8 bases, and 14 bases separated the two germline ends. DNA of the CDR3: TGTGCCAGCTCACGAGGAGAGGGAATCGGCTACACCTTC. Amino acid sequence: CASSRGEGIGYTF.

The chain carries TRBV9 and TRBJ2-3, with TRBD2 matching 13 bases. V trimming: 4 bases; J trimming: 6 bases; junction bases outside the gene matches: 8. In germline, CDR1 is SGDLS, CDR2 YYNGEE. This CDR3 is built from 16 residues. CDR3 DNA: TGTGCCAGCAGCCCGACAGGACTAGCGGGGGATGATACGCAGTATTTT. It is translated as CASSPTGLAGDDTQYF.

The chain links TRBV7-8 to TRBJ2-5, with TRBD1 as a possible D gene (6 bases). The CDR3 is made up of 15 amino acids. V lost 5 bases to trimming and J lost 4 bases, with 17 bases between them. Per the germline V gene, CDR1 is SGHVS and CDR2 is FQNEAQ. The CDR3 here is CASSQGTGRIETQYF. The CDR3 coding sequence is TGTGCCAGCAGCCAAGGTACAGGGAGAATAGAGACCCAGTACTTC. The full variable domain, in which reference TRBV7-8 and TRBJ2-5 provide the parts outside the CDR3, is GAGVSQSPRYKVAKRGQDVALRCDPISGHVSLFWYQQALGQGPEFLTYFQNEAQLDKSGLPSDRFFAERPEGSVSTLKIQRTQQEDSAVYLCASSQGTGRIETQYFGPGTRLLVL.

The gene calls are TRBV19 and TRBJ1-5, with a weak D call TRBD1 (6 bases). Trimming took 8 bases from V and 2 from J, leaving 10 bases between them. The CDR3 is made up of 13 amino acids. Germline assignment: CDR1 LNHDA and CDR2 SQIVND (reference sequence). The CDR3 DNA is TGTGCCAGTCAGAACAGGGGCAATCAGCCCCAGCATTTT. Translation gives CASQNRGNQPQHF.

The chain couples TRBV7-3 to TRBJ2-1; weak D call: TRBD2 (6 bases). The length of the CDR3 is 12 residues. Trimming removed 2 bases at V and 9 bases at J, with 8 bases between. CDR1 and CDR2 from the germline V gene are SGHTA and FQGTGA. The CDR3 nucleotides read TGTGCCAGCAGCTTAGGGCGGGGTGAGCAGTTCTTC. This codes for CASSLGRGEQFF.

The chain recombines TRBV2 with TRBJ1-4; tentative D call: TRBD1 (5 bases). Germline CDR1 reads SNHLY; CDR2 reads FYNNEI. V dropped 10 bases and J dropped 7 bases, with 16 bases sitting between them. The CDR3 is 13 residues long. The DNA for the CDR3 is TGTGCCACCGCAGGACACGCCGCTGAAAAACTGTTTTTT. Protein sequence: CATAGHAAEKLFF.

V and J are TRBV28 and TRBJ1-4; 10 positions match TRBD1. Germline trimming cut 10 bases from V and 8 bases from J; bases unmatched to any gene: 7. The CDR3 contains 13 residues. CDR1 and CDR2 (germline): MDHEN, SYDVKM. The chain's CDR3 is CATRGTGEEKLFF. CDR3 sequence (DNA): TGTGCCACCAGAGGGACAGGGGAGGAAAAACTGTTTTTT.

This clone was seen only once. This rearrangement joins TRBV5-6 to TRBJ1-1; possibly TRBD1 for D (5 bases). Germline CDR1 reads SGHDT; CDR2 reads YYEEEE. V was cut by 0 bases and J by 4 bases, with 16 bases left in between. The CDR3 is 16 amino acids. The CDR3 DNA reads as TGTGCCAGCAGCTTGGTGGGTTGGGGGGTCATCACTGAAGCTTTCTTT. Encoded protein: CASSLVGWGVITEAFF.